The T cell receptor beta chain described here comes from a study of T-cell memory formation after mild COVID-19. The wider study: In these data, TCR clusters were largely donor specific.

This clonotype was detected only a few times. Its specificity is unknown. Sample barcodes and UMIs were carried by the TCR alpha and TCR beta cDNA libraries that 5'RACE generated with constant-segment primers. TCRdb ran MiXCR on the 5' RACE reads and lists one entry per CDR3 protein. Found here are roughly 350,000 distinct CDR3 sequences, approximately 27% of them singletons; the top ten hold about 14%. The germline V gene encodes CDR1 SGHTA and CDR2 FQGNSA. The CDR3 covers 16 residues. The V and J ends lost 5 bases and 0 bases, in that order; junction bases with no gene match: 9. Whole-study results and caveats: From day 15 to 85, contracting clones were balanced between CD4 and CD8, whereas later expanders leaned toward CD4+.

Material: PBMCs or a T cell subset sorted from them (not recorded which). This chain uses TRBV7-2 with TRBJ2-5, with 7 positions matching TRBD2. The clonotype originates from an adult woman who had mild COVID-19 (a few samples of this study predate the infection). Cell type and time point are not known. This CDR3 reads CASSPGLVPYQETQYF. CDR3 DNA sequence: TGTGCCAGCAGCCCCGGACTAGTACCGTACCAAGAGACCCAGTACTTC.